Listed below are T cell receptor beta chains from one sample, sequenced in a study of shared clonotypes between healthy human individuals. Assay used: immunoSEQ multiplex PCR; TCRdb lists only in-frame clones, some missing. The sample lists about half a million clones; approximately 81% were seen once. Sequences were obtained from PBMCs. The receptor source for this set is a woman aged 40 to 50 in good health. Some clones in this sample may be carry-over from other donors' samples. CDR3s include the opening cysteine and the closing phenylalanine or tryptophan.

j_call: NA; cdr3_length: 14; v_call: TRBV7-6; cdr3_aa: CASSLGTEDYEQYF
j_call: TRBJ2-3; cdr3_length: 17; v_call: TRBV5-4; cdr3_aa: CASSRTGNPGETDTQYF
j_call: TRBJ2-5; cdr3_length: 13; v_call: TRBV5-6; cdr3_aa: CASSLEGVETQYF
j_call: TRBJ1-5; cdr3_length: 15; v_call: TRBV19; cdr3_aa: CASSMGRVRNQPQHF
j_call: TRBJ2-5; cdr3_length: 14; v_call: TRBV18; cdr3_aa: CASSPNTGIETQYF
j_call: TRBJ1-2; cdr3_length: 14; v_call: TRBV6-1; cdr3_aa: CASSEGRSNYGYTF
j_call: TRBJ2-2; cdr3_length: 15; v_call: TRBV7-6; cdr3_aa: CASSLRTGSTGELFF
j_call: TRBJ2-6; cdr3_length: 15; v_call: TRBV6-5; cdr3_aa: CASSRTGVGANVLTF
j_call: TRBJ2-2; cdr3_length: 18; v_call: TRBV10-3; cdr3_aa: CAISGSSGTGENTGELFF
j_call: TRBJ1-1; cdr3_length: 15; v_call: TRBV19; cdr3_aa: CASSILSGEISEAFF
j_call: TRBJ1-4; cdr3_length: 16; v_call: TRBV15; cdr3_aa: CATSRDPTGVTEKLFF
j_call: TRBJ1-1; cdr3_length: 12; v_call: TRBV29-1; cdr3_aa: CSAGTLNTEAFF
j_call: TRBJ1-3; cdr3_length: 16; v_call: TRBV10-3; cdr3_aa: CAISEYKAETGNTIYF
j_call: TRBJ1-1; cdr3_length: 11; v_call: TRBV25-1; cdr3_aa: CASSDLTEAFF
j_call: TRBJ1-1; cdr3_length: 13; v_call: TRBV2; cdr3_aa: CASTDRENTEAFF
j_call: TRBJ2-5; cdr3_length: 15; v_call: TRBV5-1; cdr3_aa: CASSAQAGSQETQYF
j_call: TRBJ1-3; cdr3_length: 15; v_call: TRBV10-3; cdr3_aa: CAISVSWDSGNTIYF
j_call: TRBJ2-3; cdr3_length: 13; v_call: TRBV6-6; cdr3_aa: CASSPQGADTQYF
j_call: TRBJ1-1; cdr3_length: 12; v_call: TRBV6-5; cdr3_aa: CASTQGDTEAFF
j_call: TRBJ1-4; cdr3_length: 11; v_call: TRBV2; cdr3_aa: CASSEGEKLFF
j_call: TRBJ2-6; cdr3_length: 15; v_call: TRBV9; cdr3_aa: CASSTRGSGANVLTF
j_call: TRBJ2-2; cdr3_length: 18; v_call: TRBV7-2; cdr3_aa: CASNSPGRRFLDTGELFF
j_call: TRBJ1-2; cdr3_length: 14; v_call: TRBV27; cdr3_aa: CASSLSWGTVGYTF
j_call: TRBJ1-2; cdr3_length: 11; v_call: TRBV11-2; cdr3_aa: CASSLNYGYTF
j_call: TRBJ1-2; cdr3_length: 13; v_call: TRBV28; cdr3_aa: CASSEGGNYGYTF
j_call: TRBJ1-1; cdr3_length: 16; v_call: TRBV19; cdr3_aa: CASSIRDGSGNTEAFF
j_call: TRBJ2-1; cdr3_length: 15; v_call: TRBV28; cdr3_aa: CASSLRVGTPNEQFF
j_call: TRBJ1-5; cdr3_length: 14; v_call: TRBV19; cdr3_aa: CASTSGRYNQPQHF
j_call: TRBJ2-7; cdr3_length: 15; v_call: TRBV15; cdr3_aa: CATSSLDRGHREQYF
j_call: TRBJ2-5; cdr3_length: 17; v_call: TRBV13; cdr3_aa: CASSFLYRGGSQETQYF
j_call: TRBJ2-3; cdr3_length: 16; v_call: TRBV27; cdr3_aa: CASRHYGRAMADTQYF
j_call: TRBJ1-2; cdr3_length: 15; v_call: TRBV27; cdr3_aa: CASSARRTVSSGYTF
j_call: TRBJ2-7; cdr3_length: 16; v_call: TRBV5-1; cdr3_aa: CASSSLLAVGLYEQYF
j_call: TRBJ2-7; cdr3_length: 18; v_call: TRBV30; cdr3_aa: CAWTRSTIGLAGFYEQYF
j_call: TRBJ2-7; cdr3_length: 13; v_call: TRBV14; cdr3_aa: CASSQMDRARQYF
j_call: TRBJ2-7; cdr3_length: 14; v_call: TRBV10-3; cdr3_aa: CATRLAGGLYEQYF
j_call: TRBJ2-5; cdr3_length: 14; v_call: TRBV11-1; cdr3_aa: CASSLGSTQETQYF
j_call: TRBJ2-5; cdr3_length: 15; v_call: TRBV9; cdr3_aa: CASSVNPGTGETQYF
j_call: TRBJ2-5; cdr3_length: 18; v_call: TRBV23-1; cdr3_aa: CASSPTSGPDRIQETQYF
j_call: TRBJ2-3; cdr3_length: 16; v_call: TRBV29-1; cdr3_aa: CSVEGGRWAGRDTQYF